Following are 26 T cell receptor beta chains from one sample sequenced in a study of shared clonotypes between healthy human individuals. Using immunoSEQ multiplex PCR, the repertoire was profiled, and TCRdb retains in-frame clones only, with some absent. Here the sample spans over 2 million clones, around 95% being singletons. Sequencing was performed on naive CD4+ T cells sorted from blood. The sample's subset: CD45RA+ positively selected. These receptors all stem from a man aged 18 to 30 in good health.

The rearrangement uses TRBV4-3 and TRBJ2-2; no firm D call. Germline CDR1 reads LGHNA; CDR2 reads YSLEER. The CDR3 length is 16 residues. V gave up 2 bases and J gave up 2 bases, with 12 bases separating them. The DNA for the CDR3 is TGCGCCAGCAGCCAACTTTGGGGATCAAACACCGGGGAGCTGTTTTTT. This translates into CASSQLWGSNTGELFF.

The chain employs TRBV11-3 and TRBJ2-7; D unclear. The V and J ends lost 5 bases and 2 bases respectively, with 10 bases between them. CDR3 length equals 13 residues. The germline gives CDR1 SGHNT, CDR2 YENEEA. CDR3 sequence (DNA): TGTGCCAGCAGCCGGCAGGAGACCTACGAGCAGTACTTC. Translation: CASSRQETYEQYF.

The genes are TRBV6-4 and TRBJ2-3, with 7 positions matching TRBD2. CDR3 length: 14 amino acids. Trimming at V came to 2 bases and at J to 6 bases, leaving 5 bases not matched to a gene. In germline, CDR1 is MRHNA, CDR2 SNTAGT. The CDR3 DNA sequence: TGTGCCAGCAGTGACGGGGGGGGTGGTGATACGCAGTATTTT. Residues: CASSDGGGGDTQYF.

This clone turned up a few times. This same CDR3 is encoded by further DNA sequences in the sample. This chain connects TRBV5-1 to TRBJ2-2; D not resolved. Trimming shortened V by 0 bases and J by 0 bases, and 6 bases separated the two germline ends. CDR1 and CDR2 from the germline V gene are SGHRS and YFSETQ. This CDR3 is 15 amino acids long. The CDR3 spells CASSLDTANTGELFF. DNA of the CDR3: TGCGCCAGCAGCTTGGACACCGCGAACACCGGGGAGCTGTTTTTT.

The chain carries TRBV6-5 and TRBJ2-7; 9 nucleotides align to TRBD1. Germline V gene sequence: CDR1 MNHEY, CDR2 SVGAGI. This CDR3 is built from 14 residues. V trimming: 8 bases; J trimming: 5 bases; junction bases outside the gene matches: 10. Here the CDR3 reads CASCRTGELHEQYF. The DNA of the CDR3 is TGTGCCAGCTGCCGGACAGGGGAGCTACACGAGCAGTACTTC.

CDR3 DNA: TGTGCCAGCAGTGCCCGACTGCCCTACGAGCAGTACTTC. The encoded protein is CASSARLPYEQYF. The gene calls are TRBV6-5 and TRBJ2-7; no clear D. Germline CDR1 reads MNHEY; CDR2 reads SVGAGI. V shed 5 bases and J shed 2 bases, with 10 bases lying between them. This CDR3 comprises 13 residues.

The chain combines TRBV6-1 with TRBJ1-2; D is unclear. CDR1 is MNHNS, CDR2 SASEGT, per germline. The CDR3 length is 15 residues. V was pared by 5 bases and J by 0 bases, with 13 bases between. This CDR3 is CASSIQPGTNYGYTF. CDR3 nucleotides: TGTGCCAGCAGTATACAACCGGGGACTAACTATGGCTACACCTTC.

The chain couples TRBV11-2 to TRBJ1-2, with 8 positions matching TRBD1. Trimming at V came to 1 base and at J to 4 bases, leaving 5 bases not matched to a gene. This CDR3 region has 15 residues. Germline V gene lookup returns CDR1 SGHAT and CDR2 FQNNGV. The CDR3 coding sequence is TGTGCCAGCAGCTTAGCAGACAGGGGACCCTATGGCTACACCTTC. This codes for CASSLADRGPYGYTF.

The chain couples TRBV14 to TRBJ2-7; D tentatively reads TRBD1 or TRBD2 (5 bases each). V was cut by 1 base and J by 0 bases, with 22 bases left in between. CDR3 length equals 19 residues. Per germline, CDR1 SGHDN and CDR2 FVKESK. The CDR3 protein is CASSQGFPPGLPSSYEQYF. CDR3 bases: TGTGCCAGCAGCCAAGGATTCCCACCGGGGCTGCCGAGCTCCTACGAGCAGTACTTC.

The chain is built from TRBV15 and TRBJ2-7, with D tentatively TRBD2 (6 bases). V was shortened by 6 bases and J by 5 bases, with 17 bases between the two germline ends. CDR3 length equals 14 residues. Germline assignment: CDR1 LNHNV and CDR2 YYDKDF (reference sequence). The CDR3 DNA reads TGTGCCACCAGGTCCCGGCGGGGTGGGCACGAGCAGTACTTC. Translating it yields CATRSRRGGHEQYF.

The CDR3, as DNA: TGTGCCAGCAGCCGAAAGTCGGGACAATGGAACACTGAAGCTTTCTTT. Its protein product is CASSRKSGQWNTEAFF. This chain connects TRBV7-2 to TRBJ1-1; TRBD1 is a possible D gene (6 bases). Trimming took off 5 bases at V and 1 base at J, with 17 bases between the two ends. CDR3 length: 16 residues. CDR1 is SGHTA and CDR2 is FQGNSA in the germline V gene.

The V call is TRBV7-2, the J call TRBJ2-2; TRBD1 aligns across 7 bases. After removal of 5 bases from V and 4 bases from J, the junction contained 7 bases not matched to a gene. Germline CDR1 is SGHTA and CDR2 is FQGNSA. The length of the CDR3 is 15 residues. The CDR3 DNA is TGTGCCAGCAGCCGGATGACAGGGAGCACCGGGGAGCTGTTTTTT. Translated, it gives CASSRMTGSTGELFF. The full variable domain, with the rest looked up from reference TRBV7-2 and TRBJ2-2, is GAGVSQSPSNKVTEKGKDVELRCDPISGHTALYWYRQSLGQGLEFLIYFQGNSAPDKSGLPSDRFSAERTGGSVSTLTIQRTQQEDSAVYLCASSRMTGSTGELFFGEGSRLTVL.

The chain couples TRBV2 to TRBJ1-6; D call uncertain. This CDR3 region has 15 residues. V gave up 3 bases and J gave up 7 bases, with 13 bases separating them. CDR1 is SNHLY and CDR2 is FYNNEI in the germline V gene. The chain's CDR3 is CASSEGQTLNSPLHF. The DNA of the CDR3 is TGTGCCAGCAGTGAGGGTCAGACCCTCAATTCACCCCTCCACTTT.

The rearrangement uses TRBV2 and TRBJ1-4; D perhaps matches TRBD1 (5 bases). The CDR3 covers 14 residues. CDR1 and CDR2 from the germline V gene are SNHLY and FYNNEI. The V and J ends lost 7 bases and 1 base respectively, with 10 bases between them. The CDR3: CASTYQGTNEKLFF. CDR3 nucleotides: TGTGCCAGCACGTACCAGGGAACTAATGAAAAACTGTTTTTT.

The rearrangement links TRBV18 to TRBJ2-3, with 10 nucleotides matching TRBD1. Germline-derived CDR1 and CDR2 are KGHSH and LQKENI. With V trimmed by 0 bases and J by 4 bases, 1 base remained unmatched. The CDR3 sequence is 15 residues long. The CDR3 DNA sequence: TGTGCCAGCTCACCACCGACAGGGGGCCCAGATACGCAGTATTTT. This encodes CASSPPTGGPDTQYF. The variable domain in full, with the rest retrieved from reference TRBV18 and TRBJ2-3, is NAGVMQNPRHLVRRRGQEARLRCSPMKGHSHVYWYRQLPEEGLKFMVYLQKENIIDESGMPKERFSAEFPKEGPSILRIQQVVRGDSAAYFCASSPPTGGPDTQYFGPGTRLTVL.

Worth noting for this clone: The sample carries other DNA sequences with the same CDR3. The chain joins TRBV5-1 to TRBJ2-3, with D tentatively TRBD1 or TRBD2 (6 bases each). Germline V CDR1 and CDR2: SGHRS, YFSETQ. Deletions cut 1 base from V and 0 bases from J, with 9 bases between. The CDR3 is 15 residues long. The CDR3 sequence is CASSLRGPSTDTQYF. The CDR3 DNA sequence: TGCGCCAGCAGCTTGCGGGGGCCGAGCACAGATACGCAGTATTTT.

The chain has TRBV6-5 and TRBJ2-5, with 10 bases fitting TRBD1. The CDR3 totals 14 residues. Per the germline V gene, CDR1 is MNHEY and CDR2 is SVGAGI. Losses at the gene ends were 10 bases for V and 1 base for J; bases not matched to a gene: 6. DNA for the CDR3: TGTGCCACCTTGGACAGGGGGACCCAAGAGACCCAGTACTTC. Translation: CATLDRGTQETQYF.

The V and J genes are TRBV5-1 and TRBJ1-2, with 9 bases fitting TRBD1. The junction had 18 bases not matched to a gene; V was cut back by 7 bases and J by 2 bases. Germline CDR1 is SGHRS and CDR2 is YFSETQ. This CDR3 region has 18 residues. The CDR3 here is CASAPGQGISFSNYGYTF. The CDR3 nucleotides are TGCGCCAGCGCCCCCGGACAGGGGATTTCTTTTTCGAACTATGGCTACACCTTC. The entire variable domain, with the rest obtained from reference TRBV5-1 and TRBJ1-2, is as follows: KAGVTQTPRYLIKTRGQQVTLSCSPISGHRSVSWYQQTPGQGLQFLFEYFSETQRNKGNFPGRFSGRQFSNSRSEMNVSTLELGDSALYLCASAPGQGISFSNYGYTFGSGTRLTVV.

The V gene is TRBV19, the J gene TRBJ2-1, with TRBD2 identical over 7 bases. Germline values: CDR1 LNHDA, CDR2 SQIVND (reference sequence). This CDR3 contains 16 residues. J gave up 3 bases and V 2 bases, and 7 bases lay outside the gene matches. This CDR3 reads CASSIWGGSSYNEQFF. CDR3 DNA sequence: TGTGCCAGTAGTATATGGGGCGGGAGCAGCTACAATGAGCAGTTCTTC.

Worth noting for this clone: A read error may be the cause here, since a much bigger clone is one base away. Other DNA sequences in this specimen translate into the identical CDR3. CDR3 amino acids: CASSYSSDTQYF. The CDR3 nucleotides are TGTGCCAGCAGTTACTCGTCAGATACGCAGTATTTT. J is TRBJ2-3 and V is TRBV6-6; D not certain. The germline gives CDR1 MNHNY, CDR2 SVGAGI (reference sequence). Trimming removed 0 bases from V and 4 bases from J, with 2 bases in between. This CDR3 spans 12 amino acids.

The rearrangement joins TRBV10-3 to TRBJ2-7; D remains unclear. The V end lost 4 bases, the J end lost 6 bases, and 13 bases lay between the germline ends. This CDR3 has 13 residues. Looked up from germline, CDR1 is ENHRY and CDR2 is SYGVKD. The CDR3 here is CAISVSQQREQYF. The DNA for the CDR3 is TGTGCCATCAGTGTTTCCCAACAGCGCGAGCAGTACTTC.

V and J are TRBV7-9 and TRBJ1-4, with D unresolved. Germline values: CDR1 SEHNR, CDR2 FQNEAQ (reference sequence). This CDR3 is 14 amino acids long. Trimming removed 6 bases at V and 6 bases at J, with 14 bases between. This CDR3 reads CASSSRHRDEKLFF. The CDR3, as DNA: TGTGCCAGCAGTTCCCGACATAGGGATGAAAAACTGTTTTTT.

V usage is TRBV19 and J usage is TRBJ2-3; D may be TRBD2 (7 bases). Trimming shortened V by 3 bases and J by 5 bases, and 15 bases separated the two germline ends. CDR1 and CDR2 (germline): LNHDA, SQIVND (reference sequence). This CDR3 region has 15 residues. The CDR3 coding sequence is TGTGCCAGTAGTATGAGAGGGGGGGAGCGAGATACGCAGTATTTT. Translated, it gives CASSMRGGERDTQYF.

J is TRBJ2-2 and V is TRBV29-1; no reliable D call. This CDR3 is 12 amino acids long. V shed 1 base and J shed 6 bases, with 6 bases lying between them. Germline CDR1 reads SQVTM; CDR2 reads ANQGSEA. The CDR3 sequence is CSVEGGAGELFF. CDR3 nucleotides: TGCAGCGTTGAAGGCGGCGCCGGGGAGCTGTTTTTT.

Regarding this clone: Additional DNA sequences in this sample encode the identical CDR3. V is TRBV6-5 and J is TRBJ1-2; D is possibly TRBD1 (6 bases). Germline values: CDR1 MNHEY, CDR2 SVGAGI. Trimming shortened V by 5 bases and J by 8 bases, and 12 bases separated the two germline ends. The CDR3 contains 12 residues. CDR3 DNA sequence: TGTGCCAGCAGTAGTACAGGGTCGGGCTACACCTTC. Its translation: CASSSTGSGYTF.

In nucleotides, the CDR3 is TGCGCCAGCAGCTTGGCCGATAGCGGGAACGACGAGCAGTTCTTC. Its translation: CASSLADSGNDEQFF. This chain connects TRBV5-1 to TRBJ2-1; TRBD2 matches 8 bases. With 0 bases clipped from V and 10 bases from J, the junction kept 9 bases outside the gene matches. Per germline, CDR1 SGHRS and CDR2 YFSETQ. This CDR3 contains 15 residues.